Below are 14 T cell receptor beta chains sequenced from a single sample in a study of cytomegalovirus exposure and HLA in healthy donors. The PCR employed 60 Vbeta primers together with 13 Jbeta primers. Produced via immunoSEQ multiplex PCR; TCRdb's table is partial and in-frame only. The sample has under 200,000 clones; approximately 71% are singletons. The material sequenced was PBMCs. The receptors stem from a woman aged 35 to 49 in good health and CMV-seropositive.

The gene calls are TRBV28 and TRBJ2-5; TRBD2 agrees at 11 bases. This CDR3 is built from 15 residues. CDR1 and CDR2 from the germline V gene are MDHEN and SYDVKM. With 6 bases clipped from V and 5 bases from J, the junction kept 8 bases outside the gene matches. The CDR3 DNA sequence: TGTGCCAGCAGCACCCTAGCGGGAGGTCGGGAGACCCAGTACTTC. It codes for CASSTLAGGRETQYF.

The chain joins TRBV18 to TRBJ1-1; tentatively, D is TRBD1 (5 bases). Trimming took off 4 bases at V and 0 bases at J, with 15 bases between the two ends. Germline assignment: CDR1 KGHSH and CDR2 LQKENI. The CDR3 consists of 16 residues. CDR3 sequence reads: CASSLFGVDMNTEAFF. In DNA, the CDR3 is TGTGCCAGCTCACTCTTTGGGGTGGACATGAACACTGAAGCTTTCTTT.

This rearrangement joins TRBV28 to TRBJ2-1; 14 nucleotides align to TRBD2. CDR1 and CDR2 (germline): MDHEN, SYDVKM. The CDR3 runs to 16 residues. V shed 6 bases and J 10 bases; nucleotides not matched to a gene: 11. The CDR3 DNA follows: TGTGCCAGCAGCCTATTACTGACTAGCGGGAGGGGAGAGCAGTTCTTC. Translated, it gives CASSLLLTSGRGEQFF.

The chain carries TRBV7-2 and TRBJ2-7, with 7 bases lining up with TRBD2. The CDR3 length is 15 residues. V was pared by 1 base and J by 2 bases, with 5 bases of the junction left unmatched. Looked up from germline, CDR1 is SGHTA and CDR2 is FQGNSA. The CDR3 nucleotides read TGTGCCAGCAGCTTAGAGCTGGGGGGGACCTACGAGCAGTACTTC. It is translated as CASSLELGGTYEQYF.

J is TRBJ2-7 and V is TRBV6-5; TRBD1 aligns across 8 bases. The CDR3 is 14 amino acids. Trimming took 4 bases from V and 3 from J; bases not matched to a gene: 5. The germline gives CDR1 MNHEY, CDR2 SVGAGI. The CDR3 DNA follows: TGTGCCAGCAGTTGGGGGACAGGCTTCTACGAGCAGTACTTC. As protein: CASSWGTGFYEQYF.

The chain couples TRBV28 to TRBJ1-2; no clear D. CDR3 size: 13 residues. Trimming left V 3 bases short and J 2 bases short, with 7 bases between. CDR1 and CDR2 from the germline V gene are MDHEN and SYDVKM. CDR3 loop: CASSFVRNYGYTF. CDR3 in DNA: TGTGCCAGCAGTTTTGTCCGGAACTATGGCTACACCTTC.

About this clone itself: The same CDR3 can be traced to other DNA sequences in this sample. This chain connects TRBV28 to TRBJ1-1; D perhaps matches TRBD1 (5 bases). Trimming took 3 bases from V and 3 from J, leaving 11 bases between them. The CDR3 covers 14 residues. The germline gives CDR1 MDHEN, CDR2 SYDVKM. The CDR3 spells CASSLGGGHTEAFF. CDR3 DNA: TGTGCCAGCAGTTTGGGGGGAGGGCACACTGAAGCTTTCTTT. The full variable domain, its missing parts supplied by reference TRBV28 and TRBJ1-1, is DVKVTQSSRYLVKRTGEKVFLECVQDMDHENMFWYRQDPGLGLRLIYFSYDVKMKEKGDIPEGYSVSREKKERFSLILESASTNQTSMYLCASSLGGGHTEAFFGQGTRLTVV.

The chain is built from TRBV5-4 and TRBJ2-1, with D possibly being TRBD2 (6 bases). CDR1 is SGHNT and CDR2 is YYREEE in the germline V gene (reference sequence). Trimming removed 0 bases from V and 6 bases from J, with 10 bases in between. The CDR3 spans 14 residues. CDR3 residues: CASSLGSGRNEQFF. DNA of the CDR3: TGTGCCAGCAGCTTGGGTAGCGGTCGCAATGAGCAGTTCTTC. The full variable domain, rest sourced from reference TRBV5-4 and TRBJ2-1, is ETGVTQSPTHLIKTRGQQVTLRCSSQSGHNTVSWYQQALGQGPQFIFQYYREEENGRGNFPPRFSGLQFPNYSSELNVNALELDDSALYLCASSLGSGRNEQFFGPGTRLTVL.

V is TRBV21-1 and J is TRBJ1-5. TRBV21-1 is a listed pseudogene. The CDR3 contains 20 residues. CDR3 in DNA: TGTGCCAGACACCTGGGAACAAACGGGGGGAACCAAGGGGCCAATCAGCCCCAGCATTTT. As protein: CARHLGTNGGNQGANQPQHF.

The chain recombines TRBV28 with TRBJ1-1; TRBD1 aligns across 11 bases. V lost 6 bases to trimming and J lost 1 base; unmatched junction nucleotides: 10. There are 17 residues in the CDR3. In germline, CDR1 is MDHEN, CDR2 SYDVKM. CDR3 in DNA: TGTGCCAGCAGCCAGGCTGGGACAGGGGGGACGAACACTGAAGCTTTCTTT. It codes for CASSQAGTGGTNTEAFF.

The sample holds one count of this clone. The chain couples TRBV7-3 to TRBJ2-1; 7 nucleotides agree with TRBD1. Per the germline V gene, CDR1 is SGHTA and CDR2 is FQGTGA. With 3 bases clipped from V and 5 bases from J, the junction kept 7 bases outside the gene matches. CDR3 length equals 15 residues. The CDR3 loop is CASSFHRGGDNEQFF. CDR3 DNA sequence: TGTGCCAGCAGCTTTCACAGGGGTGGGGACAATGAGCAGTTCTTC. Full variable domain (remainder filled in from reference TRBV7-3 and TRBJ2-1): GAGVSQTPSNKVTEKGKYVELRCDPISGHTALYWYRQSLGQGPEFLIYFQGTGAADDSGLPNDRFFAVRPEGSVSTLKIQRTERGDSAVYLCASSFHRGGDNEQFFGPGTRLTVL.

V usage is TRBV29-1 and J usage is TRBJ2-1, with 7 bases that match TRBD1. Trimming cost V 6 bases and J 5 bases; bases outside gene matches: 7. Looked up from germline, CDR1 is SQVTM and CDR2 is ANQGSEA. The CDR3 loop spans 13 amino acids. The CDR3 sequence: CSVRDREDNEQFF. In nucleotides, the CDR3 is TGCAGCGTGAGAGACAGGGAAGACAATGAGCAGTTCTTC.

With regard to this clone: The conserved phenylalanine or tryptophan is not found at the CDR3 terminus, so this likely reflects a read error. The rearrangement uses TRBV10-3 and TRBJ1-5; no clear D. In germline, CDR1 is ENHRY, CDR2 SYGVKD. This CDR3 spans 16 amino acids. V was shortened by 1 base and J by 4 bases, with 14 bases between the two germline ends. The CDR3 sequence is CAISEYPGFENQPQHL. CDR3 DNA sequence: TGTGCCATCAGTGAGTACCCGGGGTTCGAGAATCAGCCCCAGCATCTT.

This clone was observed a handful of times. The rearrangement uses TRBV11-1 and TRBJ2-2; 8 bases agree with TRBD2. The V gene's germline CDR1 is SGHAT and CDR2 FQDESV (reference sequence). Losses at the gene ends were 2 bases for V and 6 bases for J; bases not matched to a gene: 8. The CDR3 runs 16 residues. The CDR3: CASSLFPSGSPGELFF. The DNA for the CDR3 is TGTGCCAGCAGCTTATTCCCCAGCGGGAGCCCCGGGGAGCTGTTTTTT.